Sequencing of this TCR beta chain was carried out in a study of blood T cell repertoires in COVID-19. Study overall: Material from acute and convalescent COVID-19 was sourced from the United States, Italy and Spain. T cells, B-cell-depleted T cells, or PBMCs provided the cDNA or gDNA that served as material.

Germline V gene data show CDR1 as MNHEY and CDR2 as SMNVEV (reference sequence). This CDR3 is built from 21 residues. The V segment lost 3 bases and the J segment 4 bases; nucleotides outside the gene matches: 15. Assay: immunoSEQ multiplex PCR; the TCRdb copy retains only in-frame clones and omits some. This sample has fewer than 250,000 clones, with around 85% found just once. This TCR came from a woman between 45 and 65 years old with acute or convalescent COVID-19. The chain uses TRBV27 and TRBJ2-2, with 15 bases identical to TRBD2. Sequences were obtained from peripheral blood. CDR3 DNA: TGTGCCAGCAGTTTCCACGGACTAGCGGGAGGGCGAGGGGAGGGCACCGGGGAGCTGTTTTTT. It is translated as CASSFHGLAGGRGEGTGELFF.